This T cell receptor beta chain was identified during a study of T-cell reconstitution after alpha-beta-depleted transplantation in children. Construction of the TCRbeta library involved unique molecular identifiers. TCRdb reprocessed the PCR reads with MiXCR, giving one entry per CDR3 protein. The sample records some 200,000 distinct CDR3 sequences, around 8.9% being singletons. Germline values: CDR1 SGHRS, CDR2 YFSETQ. The CDR3 is made up of 15 amino acids. Trimming removed 7 bases from V and 5 bases from J, with 21 bases in between. This clonotype was seen repeatedly, ten times or more. The source material was PBMCs from the stem cell graft donor, sampled from the stem cell graft. This receptor was taken from a human donor who donated a stem cell graft to a child with SCID. V is TRBV5-1 and J is TRBJ2-5; D is perhaps TRBD1 or TRBD2 (5 bases each). CDR3 nucleotide sequence: TGCGCCAGCTCAATGAGGGGTTCTATTGCGGAGACCCAGTACTTC. This sequence encodes CASSMRGSIAETQYF.